Shown below are 10 T cell receptor beta chains from a single sample sequenced in a study of beta chain features in type 1 diabetes. Every isolated RNA sample was fully reverse transcribed, so sequencing captured expressed TCRB transcripts. TCRdb's table, derived via immunoSEQ multiplex PCR, lists solely in-frame clones and lacks some. The data contain almost 350,000 clones, about 19% of them singletons. The material sequenced was naive CD4+ T cells from blood. These receptors all come from a woman younger than 30 in good health.

This clone was detected only a few times. V is TRBV7-9 and J is TRBJ2-3; D gene unclear. The germline V gene encodes CDR1 SEHNR and CDR2 FQNEAQ (reference sequence). This CDR3 comprises 11 residues. Trimming cost V 7 bases and J 1 base, with 3 bases left between them. The CDR3 nucleotides are TGTGCCAGCACGGGCACAGATACGCAGTATTTT. Protein sequence: CASTGTDTQYF.

This clone was observed a handful of times. The chain combines TRBV7-2 with TRBJ2-7, with D possibly TRBD1 on 5 matching bases. This CDR3 region has 12 residues. Trimming shortened V by 5 bases and J by 4 bases, and 9 bases separated the two germline ends. Germline values: CDR1 SGHTA, CDR2 FQGNSA. The CDR3 sequence: CASSGAGYEQYF. The CDR3 region has the DNA TGTGCCAGCAGCGGGGCAGGATACGAGCAGTACTTC.

The chain carries TRBV9 and TRBJ1-6; 7 nucleotides line up with TRBD1. Per germline, CDR1 SGDLS and CDR2 YYNGEE. Trimming removed 6 bases from V and 10 bases from J; junction bases left unmatched: 10. CDR3 length: 14 residues. CDR3 region: CASNSGGGASPLHF. The CDR3 nucleotides read TGTGCCAGCAACAGCGGAGGGGGCGCCTCACCCCTCCACTTT. Full variable domain (remainder filled in from reference TRBV9 and TRBJ1-6): DSGVTQTPKHLITATGQRVTLRCSPRSGDLSVYWYQQSLDQGLQFLIQYYNGEERAKGNILERFSAQQFPDLHSELNLSSLELGDSALYFCASNSGGGASPLHFGNGTRLTVT.

This chain joins TRBV5-4 and TRBJ2-7; maybe TRBD1 (6 bases). Germline V gene lookup returns CDR1 SGHNT and CDR2 YYREEE (reference sequence). Trimming pared 3 bases from V and 2 bases from J, leaving 18 bases between. The CDR3 spans 16 residues. The CDR3: CASSSHTGMSAYEQYF. The CDR3 DNA is TGTGCCAGCAGCTCCCACACAGGGATGTCGGCCTACGAGCAGTACTTC.

The V and J genes are TRBV4-3 and TRBJ2-3; 11 positions agree with TRBD1. The CDR3 runs 17 residues. The ends lost 1 base at V and 4 bases at J; junction bases unmatched: 7. Per the germline V gene, CDR1 is LGHNA and CDR2 is YSLEER. The CDR3 protein is CASSQGEGTGGADTQYF. CDR3 DNA sequence: TGCGCCAGCAGCCAAGGTGAAGGGACAGGGGGTGCAGATACGCAGTATTTT.

This chain joins TRBV9 and TRBJ2-5; D is undetermined. The CDR3 totals 12 residues. Germline CDR1 and CDR2: SGDLS and YYNGEE. V lost 4 bases and J 4 bases, leaving 8 bases between the germline ends. The CDR3 region is CASSPGGETQYF. The CDR3 DNA follows: TGTGCCAGCAGCCCCGGTGGAGAGACCCAGTACTTC.

This clone was detected only a few times. The gene calls are TRBV30 and TRBJ2-3; 9 bases fit TRBD1. Germline CDR1 reads GTSNPN; CDR2 reads SVGIG (reference sequence). The CDR3 is 15 residues long. The V segment lost 5 bases and the J segment 2 bases; nucleotides outside the gene matches: 8. In DNA form, the CDR3 reads TGTGCCTGGGGAGAAGGACAGGGGTTCACAGATACGCAGTATTTT. Translating gives CAWGEGQGFTDTQYF.

This clone has just a few counts. V and J are TRBV19 and TRBJ2-3; D might be TRBD2 (6 bases). The ends were cut back, 8 bases at V and 4 bases at J, with 10 bases in the middle. This CDR3 is 12 amino acids long. Germline CDR1 LNHDA, CDR2 SQIVND (reference sequence). Here the CDR3 reads CASRGRADTQYF. The CDR3 region has the DNA TGTGCCAGTCGGGGGAGAGCAGATACGCAGTATTTT.

Remarks on this clone: Additional DNA sequences in this sample encode the identical CDR3. The genes are TRBV5-1 and TRBJ2-3; 7 bases are a match to TRBD2. The CDR3 sequence is 15 residues long. The J segment lost 1 base and the V segment lost 0 bases, leaving 2 bases of the junction unmatched. Germline CDR1 is SGHRS and CDR2 is YFSETQ. The CDR3 spells CASSLGLAGTDTQYF. CDR3 DNA sequence: TGCGCCAGCAGCTTGGGACTAGCTGGCACAGATACGCAGTATTTT.

In its sample, this clone was seen once. J is TRBJ1-5 and V is TRBV15; D not resolved. CDR1 is LNHNV and CDR2 is YYDKDF in the germline V gene (reference sequence). CDR3 length equals 13 residues. Trimming pared 0 bases from V and 7 bases from J, leaving 7 bases between. CDR3: CATSRDWRQPQHF. The CDR3 nucleotides read TGTGCCACCAGCAGAGATTGGAGGCAGCCCCAGCATTTT.